What follows are 28 T cell receptor beta chains derived from one specimen sequenced in a study of blood T cell repertoires in COVID-19 (dated by TCRdb to between 2020 and 2021). Libraries were constructed by the immunoSEQ multiplex PCR assay. What TCRdb holds here is the immuneACCESS table cut down to in-frame rearrangements. Part of the clones is not present; checked against another copy, under half of the missing clones reflect an unresolved V gene, and the others are unexplained. A total of 200,000 to 300,000 clones appear in this sample, roughly 90% of them only once. Clones ranked in the top ten supply 0.8% of the sample. The sequenced material came from peripheral blood. Receptor source: a woman in her twenties or thirties with acute or convalescent COVID-19.

The chain recombines TRBV7-9 with TRBJ2-1; 7 positions agree with TRBD1. The CDR3 is 16 amino acids. Trimming took 0 bases from V and 6 from J; bases not matched to a gene: 8. Germline values: CDR1 SEHNR, CDR2 FQNEAQ (reference sequence). CDR3 in amino acids: CASSLAQGDRANEQFF. In DNA, the CDR3 is TGTGCCAGCAGCTTAGCCCAGGGAGACAGGGCCAATGAGCAGTTCTTC.

The chain joins TRBV4-1 to TRBJ1-2; no firm D call. The CDR3 extends over 16 amino acids. The germline V gene encodes CDR1 MGHRA and CDR2 YSYEKL. The V and J ends lost 1 base and 0 bases respectively, with 12 bases between them. For the CDR3, the DNA is TGCGCCAGCAGCCAAGTTCTGACACCTTCTAACTATGGCTACACCTTC. Its translation is CASSQVLTPSNYGYTF.

The chain employs TRBV3-1 (or the pseudogene TRBV3-2) and TRBJ1-5, with 7 bases identical to TRBD1. V gave up 1 base and J gave up 3 bases; unmatched junction bases: 3. Germline CDR1 is LGHDT and CDR2 is YNNKEL (reference sequence). CDR3 size: 15 residues. Here the CDR3 DNA reads TGTGCCAGCAGCCAAGGGACAGGTTTCAATCAGCCCCAGCATTTT. This translates into CASSQGTGFNQPQHF.

V usage is TRBV10-3 and J usage is TRBJ2-3; TRBD2 matches at 7 bases. This CDR3 comprises 13 residues. Trimming removed 9 bases from V and 0 bases from J; junction bases left unmatched: 3. Germline CDR1 reads ENHRY; CDR2 reads SYGVKD. CDR3 sequence reads: CAMASGSTDTQYF. The CDR3 bases are TGTGCCATGGCTAGCGGCAGCACAGATACGCAGTATTTT.

The chain carries TRBV7-9 and TRBJ1-6; D is perhaps TRBD1 (6 bases). This CDR3 has 15 amino acids. Germline CDR1 and CDR2: SEHNR and FQNEAQ (reference sequence). V lost 5 bases to trimming and J lost 5 bases, with 13 bases between them. The CDR3 bases are TGTGCCAGCAGCCCGCTCAGGGGCGATAATTCACCCCTCCACTTT. Protein: CASSPLRGDNSPLHF.

This clone occurred once. CDR3 amino acids: CATKGGGDNQPQHF. The CDR3 coding sequence is TGTGCCACCAAGGGAGGGGGTGACAATCAGCCCCAGCATTTT. This sequence joins TRBV24-1 and TRBJ1-5, with D possibly TRBD1 on 6 matching bases. Germline-derived CDR1 and CDR2 are KGHDR and SFDVKD. The CDR3 totals 14 residues. With 8 bases removed from V and 3 bases from J, the gap between germline ends came to 13 bases.

To note about this clone: One end of the junction does not line up with germline, which may come from a read error. The chain has TRBV29-1 and TRBJ2-1; D unresolved. Germline CDR1 and CDR2: SQVTM and ANQGSEA. The length of the CDR3 is 10 residues. The CDR3 loop reads CSVEAYAGVF. DNA of the CDR3: TGCAGCGTTGAGGCGTATGCTGGAGTCTTC.

The V call is TRBV7-2, the J call TRBJ1-2, with TRBD1 as a possible D gene (6 bases). The CDR3 totals 16 residues. Per germline, CDR1 SGHTA and CDR2 FQGNSA. Trimming shortened V by 1 base and J by 1 base, and 13 bases separated the two germline ends. CDR3 bases: TGTGCCAGCAGCTTAGGGACCGGACAGCTTAACTATGGCTACACCTTC. It yields the protein CASSLGTGQLNYGYTF.

The CDR3 sequence is CASRGGLAGNRGDNEQFF. The DNA of the CDR3 is TGTGCCAGTAGAGGGGGACTAGCGGGAAATAGGGGTGACAATGAGCAGTTCTTC. The chain recombines TRBV19 with TRBJ2-1; 13 bases are shared with TRBD2. CDR1 is LNHDA and CDR2 is SQIVND in the germline V gene (reference sequence). This CDR3 spans 18 amino acids. Trimming removed 6 bases from V and 5 bases from J; junction bases left unmatched: 13.

The genes are TRBV27 and TRBJ2-5, with TRBD2 as a possible D gene (5 bases). The germline CDR1 and CDR2 sequences are MNHEY and SMNVEV (reference sequence). Trimming took 3 bases from V and 4 from J, leaving 9 bases between them. This CDR3 is 13 amino acids long. CDR3 sequence (DNA): TGTGCCAGCAGTTTGGCGGGTTCAGAGACCCAGTACTTC. Protein product: CASSLAGSETQYF.

The chain is built from TRBV18 and TRBJ2-5, with 9 positions matching TRBD2. The CDR3 runs to 16 residues. Unmatched junction bases numbered 8, after V lost 1 base and J lost 5 bases. CDR1 and CDR2 from the germline V gene are KGHSH and LQKENI. This chain's CDR3 is CASSPLVAGEWETQYF. In DNA, the CDR3 is TGTGCCAGCTCACCACTTGTAGCGGGAGAGTGGGAGACCCAGTACTTC.

The rearrangement joins TRBV5-4 to TRBJ1-2, with a possible D match to TRBD1 (5 bases). The germline gives CDR1 SGHNT, CDR2 YYREEE (reference sequence). The CDR3 runs 15 residues. Trimming removed 1 base at V and 0 bases at J, with 10 bases between. The CDR3 bases are TGTGCCAGCAGCTTGCTGCGGGGGTCTAACTATGGCTACACCTTC. This codes for CASSLLRGSNYGYTF.

This chain joins TRBV19 and TRBJ2-1; maybe TRBD1 (6 bases). The CDR3 length is 14 residues. Germline CDR1 and CDR2: LNHDA and SQIVND (reference sequence). V lost 5 bases and J lost 8, with 16 bases in between. The CDR3, as DNA: TGTGCCAGTAGTCTCGCCGGGACACCACATGAGCAGTTCTTC. Translated, it gives CASSLAGTPHEQFF.

V is TRBV14 and J is TRBJ1-5; TRBD1 might be the D (6 bases). The CDR3 has 17 amino acids. Germline assignment: CDR1 SGHDN and CDR2 FVKESK. The germline V and J ends were trimmed by 4 bases and 5 bases, with 21 bases remaining between them. The CDR3 protein is CASSPRRKQGLYQPQHF. CDR3 bases: TGTGCCAGCAGCCCCCGAAGGAAACAGGGACTATATCAGCCCCAGCATTTT.

This chain uses TRBV18 with TRBJ1-1; D may be TRBD1 (6 bases). Germline CDR1 is KGHSH and CDR2 is LQKENI. This CDR3 has 14 amino acids. V lost 1 base and J lost 2, with 8 bases in between. The CDR3 here is CASSPRGTNTEAFF. CDR3 DNA sequence: TGTGCCAGCTCACCACGAGGGACAAACACTGAAGCTTTCTTT.

This clone occurred a few times. This chain uses TRBV2 with TRBJ2-1, with D unclear. The CDR3 is made up of 15 amino acids. V dropped 0 bases and J dropped 2 bases, with 8 bases sitting between them. The germline gives CDR1 SNHLY, CDR2 FYNNEI. The CDR3 loop reads CASSEAGVTYNEQFF. The DNA for the CDR3 is TGTGCCAGCAGTGAAGCGGGCGTAACCTACAATGAGCAGTTCTTC.

The genes are TRBV9 and TRBJ2-7; D unclear. Germline assignment: CDR1 SGDLS and CDR2 YYNGEE. Trimming took off 0 bases at V and 4 bases at J, with 11 bases between the two ends. CDR3 size: 14 residues. The CDR3 protein is CASSVGLRVYEQYF. The DNA of the CDR3 is TGTGCCAGCAGCGTAGGGTTGCGCGTTTACGAGCAGTACTTC.

The chain is built from TRBV4-1 and TRBJ2-7; 8 bases fit TRBD1. V shed 4 bases and J 3 bases; nucleotides not matched to a gene: 2. CDR1 and CDR2 from the germline V gene are MGHRA and YSYEKL. This CDR3 is built from 13 residues. CDR3 DNA: TGCGCCAGCAGCCTACAGGGGGGCTACGAGCAGTACTTC. Its translation: CASSLQGGYEQYF.

This clone occurred once. The chain links TRBV7-3 to TRBJ2-5; 9 bases fit TRBD1. V lost 5 bases to trimming and J lost 5 bases; unmatched junction nucleotides: 6. CDR1 is SGHTA and CDR2 is FQGTGA in the germline V gene. The CDR3 is 14 residues long. CDR3 DNA sequence: TGTGCCAGCAGCCCACAGGGGGCGGGGGAGACCCAGTACTTC. It translates to CASSPQGAGETQYF.

This chain connects TRBV9 to TRBJ2-1; 7 bases are shared with TRBD1. CDR3 length equals 14 residues. After removal of 3 bases from V and 4 bases from J, the junction contained 4 bases not matched to a gene. Germline V gives CDR1 SGDLS, CDR2 YYNGEE. CDR3 amino acids: CASSAGTVYNEQFF. The DNA of the CDR3 is TGTGCCAGCAGCGCCGGGACAGTATACAATGAGCAGTTCTTC.

The chain combines TRBV19 with TRBJ2-6; no clear D gene. The CDR3 covers 14 residues. Germline V gene lookup returns CDR1 LNHDA and CDR2 SQIVND (reference sequence). Trimming took off 6 bases at V and 2 bases at J, with 8 bases between the two ends. The CDR3 here is CASRALTGANVLTF. CDR3 nucleotides: TGTGCCAGTAGAGCACTAACTGGGGCCAACGTCCTGACTTTC.

This chain uses TRBV10-3 with TRBJ2-3, with 8 bases lining up with TRBD2. The CDR3 length is 17 residues. Germline-derived CDR1 and CDR2 are ENHRY and SYGVKD. The V gene end was trimmed by 3 bases and the J gene end by 1 base; junction bases not matched to a gene: 9. CDR3 sequence: CAISDYKRLARTDTQYF. CDR3 sequence (DNA): TGTGCCATCAGTGACTATAAACGACTAGCGCGCACAGATACGCAGTATTTT.

A single count supports this clone. The chain carries TRBV25-1 and TRBJ2-1, with TRBD2 as a possible D gene (6 bases). Germline values: CDR1 MGHDK, CDR2 SYGVNS. The CDR3 covers 14 residues. The germline V and J ends were trimmed by 8 bases and 0 bases, with 11 bases remaining between them. The chain's CDR3 is CASFAGSSYNEQFF. The CDR3 nucleotides read TGTGCCAGCTTCGCCGGGAGCTCCTACAATGAGCAGTTCTTC.

This chain links TRBV30 with TRBJ1-6, with 7 bases identical to TRBD1. Germline CDR1 and CDR2: GTSNPN and SVGIG (reference sequence). There are 15 residues in the CDR3. The junction had 7 bases not matched to a gene; V was cut back by 2 bases and J by 6 bases. The CDR3 sequence is CAWSRIGQANSPLHF. The CDR3 nucleotides are TGTGCCTGGAGTAGGATCGGACAGGCTAATTCACCCCTCCACTTT.

V gene TRBV10-3 combines with J gene TRBJ1-6, with D hard to call. CDR3 length: 14 residues. Trimming left V 5 bases short and J 0 bases short, with 5 bases between. The germline V gene has CDR1 ENHRY and CDR2 SYGVKD. The DNA of the CDR3 is TGTGCCATCAGTAGGAGCTCCTATAATTCACCCCTCCACTTT. It encodes CAISRSSYNSPLHF.

Only one count was recorded for this clone. This chain links TRBV10-3 with TRBJ1-1; a possible D gene is TRBD1 (5 bases). Germline V gene lookup returns CDR1 ENHRY and CDR2 SYGVKD. The V end lost 2 bases, the J end lost 8 bases, and 21 bases lay between the germline ends. This CDR3 is built from 16 residues. CDR3 amino acids: CAISEQDRASAVEAFF. CDR3 sequence (DNA): TGTGCCATCAGTGAGCAAGACAGAGCGTCCGCTGTGGAAGCTTTCTTT.

The chain carries TRBV9 and TRBJ2-7; 10 nucleotides line up with TRBD2. Germline lookup yields CDR1 SGDLS and CDR2 YYNGEE. This CDR3 has 17 amino acids. V dropped 0 bases and J dropped 4; count of bases not matched to a gene: 10. The CDR3 nucleotides are TGTGCCAGCAGCGTAGCGGCATCCGGACTAGCGGAATACGAGCAGTACTTC. Amino acids: CASSVAASGLAEYEQYF.

The CDR3 sequence is CASSDLLAGAYNEQFF. The CDR3 DNA is TGTGCCAGCAGTGATTTGCTAGCGGGGGCCTACAATGAGCAGTTCTTC. J is TRBJ2-1 and V is TRBV6-1, with 10 bases fitting TRBD2. Germline V gene data show CDR1 as MNHNS and CDR2 as SASEGT. With V trimmed by 3 bases and J by 2 bases, 4 bases remained unmatched. The CDR3 is made up of 16 amino acids.